This T cell receptor beta chain was observed in a study of cytomegalovirus exposure and HLA in healthy donors. The PCR made use of 60 Vbeta and 13 Jbeta primers. Using immunoSEQ multiplex PCR, the repertoire was profiled, and TCRdb retains in-frame clones only, with some absent. This table holds about 190,000 clones, approximately 80% found once. CDR3 length equals 14 residues. Trimming removed 2 bases from V and 7 bases from J, with 17 bases in between. The V gene's germline CDR1 is SQVTM and CDR2 ANQGSEA. This TCR came from a woman between 50 and 59 years old in good health and CMV-seropositive. The sequencing input was PBMCs. V and J are TRBV29-1 and TRBJ1-2; TRBD1 is a possible D gene (6 bases). This CDR3 reads CSVEKGVPFSGYTF. CDR3 sequence (DNA): TGCAGCGTTGAAAAGGGGGTTCCCTTTTCTGGCTACACCTTC. Drawing the rest from reference TRBV29-1 and TRBJ1-2, the complete variable domain is SAVISQKPSRDICQRGTSLTIQCQVDSQVTMMFWYRQQPGQSLTLIATANQGSEATYESGFVIDKFPISRPNLTFSTLTVSNMSPEDSSIYLCSVEKGVPFSGYTFGSGTRLTVV.